One and the same sample provided the 2 T cell receptor beta chains below, sequenced in a study of chemoradiotherapy in HPV16-positive cancers. Here immunoSEQ multiplex PCR was the method, and the copy in TCRdb shows in-frame clones only, minus some. The table lists under 40,000 clones, 89% of them singletons, with over 3% in the top ten. Sequenced here: blood, sampled from a patient who underwent chemoradiotherapy. The receptor source for this set is a human donor with HPV-associated anogenital cancer.

The rearrangement uses TRBV30 and TRBJ2-1; D is possibly TRBD2 (5 bases). From germline, CDR1 is GTSNPN and CDR2 SVGIG (reference sequence). The ends were cut back, 2 bases at V and 5 bases at J, with 10 bases in the middle. The CDR3 consists of 13 residues. For the CDR3, the DNA is TGTGCCTGGAGTACTCGGGAAAACAATGAGCAGTTCTTC. Translated, it gives CAWSTRENNEQFF.

The chain uses TRBV7-3 and TRBJ2-2, with 8 nucleotides matching TRBD1. CDR3 length equals 15 residues. The V and J ends lost 5 bases and 1 base, in that order; junction bases with no gene match: 3. CDR1 and CDR2 from the germline V gene are SGHTA and FQGTGA. The CDR3 here is CASSRTGGNTGELFF. The CDR3 DNA reads TGTGCCAGCAGCCGAACAGGGGGGAACACCGGGGAGCTGTTTTTT.